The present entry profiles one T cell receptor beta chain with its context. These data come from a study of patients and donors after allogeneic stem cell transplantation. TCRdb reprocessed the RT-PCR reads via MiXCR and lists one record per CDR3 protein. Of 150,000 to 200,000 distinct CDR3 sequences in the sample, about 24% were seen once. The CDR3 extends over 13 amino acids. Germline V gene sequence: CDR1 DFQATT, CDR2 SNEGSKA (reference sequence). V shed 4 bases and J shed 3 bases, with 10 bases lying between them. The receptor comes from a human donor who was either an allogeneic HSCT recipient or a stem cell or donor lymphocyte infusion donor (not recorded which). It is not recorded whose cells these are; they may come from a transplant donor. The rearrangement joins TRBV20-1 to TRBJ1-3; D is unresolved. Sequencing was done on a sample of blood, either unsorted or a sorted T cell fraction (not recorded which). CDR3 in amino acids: CSAIRGNGNTIYF. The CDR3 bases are TGCAGTGCTATCCGGGGAAATGGAAACACCATATATTTT.